The 30 T cell receptor beta chains presented below share a single source sample, sequenced in a study of blood T cell repertoires in COVID-19. Libraries were prepared by immunoSEQ multiplex PCR; TCRdb keeps only in-frame clonotypes and omits some of them. The sample has over 85,000 clones, 75% to 85% seen once. Sequences were obtained from peripheral blood. The receptor source for this set is a man in his 70s with acute or convalescent COVID-19.

A single count supports this clone. The gene calls are TRBV2 and TRBJ1-2; 8 bases fit TRBD1. V was clipped by 4 bases and J by 7 bases; unmatched bases: 14. The CDR3 is made up of 16 amino acids. The germline gives CDR1 SNHLY, CDR2 FYNNEI. CDR3 loop: CASSGVAGGAGVGYTF. CDR3 DNA sequence: TGTGCCAGCAGTGGGGTTGCAGGGGGCGCTGGAGTTGGCTACACCTTC.

V usage is TRBV6-2 or TRBV6-3 and J usage is TRBJ2-1; maybe TRBD1 (6 bases). Trimming removed 7 bases from V and 5 bases from J, with 21 bases in between. Germline V CDR1 and CDR2: MNHEY, SVGEGT. CDR3 length: 16 residues. The CDR3 region is CASTPLLGRGHNEQFF. CDR3 DNA sequence: TGTGCCAGCACCCCCCTTCTCGGCAGGGGACACAATGAGCAGTTCTTC.

The rearrangement links TRBV28 to TRBJ2-1, with TRBD2 as a possible D gene (5 bases). Germline V gives CDR1 MDHEN, CDR2 SYDVKM. Trimming pared 4 bases from V and 0 bases from J, leaving 13 bases between. The CDR3 totals 16 residues. CDR3 sequence reads: CASSSFIGGSYNEQFF. The CDR3 coding sequence is TGTGCCAGCAGTTCATTCATTGGAGGCTCCTACAATGAGCAGTTCTTC.

This chain connects TRBV15 to TRBJ2-7, with D perhaps matching TRBD1 (5 bases). The germline V gene encodes CDR1 LNHNV and CDR2 YYDKDF (reference sequence). There are 13 residues in the CDR3. With 0 bases removed from V and 4 bases from J, the gap between germline ends came to 7 bases. The CDR3, as DNA: TGTGCCACCAGCAGAGATACAGGATACGAGCAGTACTTC. The encoded protein is CATSRDTGYEQYF.

The chain is built from TRBV7-2 and TRBJ2-1; D possibly corresponds to TRBD2 (6 bases). Trimming pared 7 bases from V and 3 bases from J, leaving 16 bases between. The CDR3 is 15 amino acids. CDR1 and CDR2 from the germline V gene are SGHTA and FQGNSA. The CDR3 DNA sequence: TGTGCCAGCACCCTAGGGACTGCATTCTACAATGAGCAGTTCTTC. It codes for CASTLGTAFYNEQFF. Full variable domain (missing parts from reference TRBV7-2 and TRBJ2-1): GAGVSQSPSNKVTEKGKDVELRCDPISGHTALYWYRQSLGQGLEFLIYFQGNSAPDKSGLPSDRFSAERTGGSVSTLTIQRTQQEDSAVYLCASTLGTAFYNEQFFGPGTRLTVL.

The chain employs TRBV4-1 and TRBJ2-5, with TRBD1 matching 8 bases. The CDR3 totals 17 residues. Germline CDR1 is MGHRA and CDR2 is YSYEKL. Unmatched junction bases numbered 11, after V lost 3 bases and J lost 2 bases. DNA of the CDR3: TGCGCCAGCAGCCAGGGCGCCACAGGGGGGAGGCAAGAGACCCAGTACTTC. It is translated as CASSQGATGGRQETQYF.

This sequence joins TRBV7-9 and TRBJ2-1, with D perhaps matching TRBD2 (6 bases). The CDR3 totals 19 residues. With 2 bases removed from V and 3 bases from J, the gap between germline ends came to 23 bases. Germline loops: CDR1 SEHNR, CDR2 FQNEAQ (reference sequence). The CDR3 reads CASSLRTVVRTGVYNEQFF. As DNA, the CDR3 is TGTGCCAGCAGCTTAAGGACCGTGGTCAGGACGGGAGTCTACAATGAGCAGTTCTTC. Supplemented by reference TRBV7-9 and TRBJ2-1, the full variable domain reads DTGVSQNPRHKITKRGQNVTFRCDPISEHNRLYWYRQTLGQGPEFLTYFQNEAQLEKSRLLSDRFSAERPKGSFSTLEIQRTEQGDSAMYLCASSLRTVVRTGVYNEQFFGPGTRLTVL.

This rearrangement joins TRBV28 to TRBJ2-7; D might be TRBD2 (5 bases). The CDR3 contains 14 residues. V gave up 3 bases and J gave up 5 bases, with 14 bases separating them. In germline, CDR1 is MDHEN, CDR2 SYDVKM. In DNA form, the CDR3 reads TGTGCCAGCAGTTTTCCGACGGGATCCCACGAGCAGTACTTC. Encoded protein: CASSFPTGSHEQYF.

In its sample, this clone was seen a few times. The chain has TRBV19 and TRBJ2-2; no reliable D call. CDR3 length: 16 amino acids. Germline lookup yields CDR1 LNHDA and CDR2 SQIVND (reference sequence). Trimming removed 5 bases at V and 0 bases at J, with 13 bases between. CDR3 in DNA: TGTGCCAGTAGTTTCTCCCGGGTCGCGAACACCGGGGAGCTGTTTTTT. Translated, it gives CASSFSRVANTGELFF.

Concerning this clone: Other DNA sequences of this sample code for an identical CDR3. The chain uses TRBV5-1 and TRBJ2-3, with 7 nucleotides matching TRBD1. The CDR3 is 16 amino acids. J lost 0 bases, V lost 1 base, and 5 bases had no gene match. Germline V gene sequence: CDR1 SGHRS, CDR2 YFSETQ. CDR3 bases: TGCGCCAGCAGCTTGTCCGGGACAGCGAGCACAGATACGCAGTATTTT. It is translated as CASSLSGTASTDTQYF. Full variable domain (remainder filled in from reference TRBV5-1 and TRBJ2-3): KAGVTQTPRYLIKTRGQQVTLSCSPISGHRSVSWYQQTPGQGLQFLFEYFSETQRNKGNFPGRFSGRQFSNSRSEMNVSTLELGDSALYLCASSLSGTASTDTQYFGPGTRLTVL.

A single count supports this clone. CDR3 loop: CASSPIAGTYNEQFF. The CDR3 DNA reads as TGTGCCAGCAGCCCCATCGCGGGGACCTACAATGAGCAGTTCTTC. The V and J genes are TRBV11-2 and TRBJ2-1, with a possible D match to TRBD2 (6 bases). CDR1 and CDR2 (germline): SGHAT, FQNNGV. V was cut by 5 bases and J by 2 bases, with 13 bases left in between. The CDR3 sequence is 15 residues long.

CDR3 sequence: CSVEGTGHTDTQYF. The CDR3, as DNA: TGCAGCGTTGAAGGGACAGGGCACACAGATACGCAGTATTTT. The V gene is TRBV29-1, the J gene TRBJ2-3; the match to TRBD1 covers 8 bases. The junction had 2 bases not matched to a gene; V was cut back by 1 base and J by 2 bases. Germline CDR1 is SQVTM and CDR2 is ANQGSEA. There are 14 residues in the CDR3.

This clone was recorded once. The chain couples TRBV11-2 to TRBJ2-1; 12 bases are a match to TRBD2. The trim removed 4 bases at V and 4 bases at J, leaving 8 bases unmatched. The CDR3 spans 17 residues. In germline, CDR1 is SGHAT, CDR2 FQNNGV. The CDR3 sequence is CASSSSLTSGRYNEQFF. The CDR3 DNA reads TGTGCCAGCAGCTCCTCTCTGACTAGCGGGAGATACAATGAGCAGTTCTTC.

This chain links TRBV11-2 with TRBJ2-5; weak D call: TRBD1 (6 bases). V was shortened by 0 bases and J by 5 bases, with 13 bases between the two germline ends. The CDR3 is made up of 15 amino acids. Per germline, CDR1 SGHAT and CDR2 FQNNGV. This chain's CDR3 is CASSLEGRGEETQYF. The CDR3 DNA follows: TGTGCCAGCAGCTTAGAGGGCAGGGGTGAGGAGACCCAGTACTTC.

V is TRBV18 and J is TRBJ2-7, with TRBD2 matching 13 bases. The CDR3 contains 16 residues. Germline loops: CDR1 KGHSH, CDR2 LQKENI. V trimming: 1 base; J trimming: 5 bases; junction bases outside the gene matches: 5. The CDR3 DNA is TGTGCCAGCTCACCACTAGGACTAGCGGGAGCCGACGAGCAGTACTTC. Translated: CASSPLGLAGADEQYF.

In DNA form, the CDR3 reads TGTGCCAGCACCGGGGACAGGGGTGATTCACCCCTCCACTTT. It codes for CASTGDRGDSPLHF. V gene TRBV2 combines with J gene TRBJ1-6; 10 nucleotides line up with TRBD1. The CDR3 is 14 residues long. The germline V gene encodes CDR1 SNHLY and CDR2 FYNNEI. With 7 bases clipped from V and 8 bases from J, the junction kept 5 bases outside the gene matches.

V is TRBV19 and J is TRBJ1-2; D not certain. Trimming stripped 7 bases from V and 0 bases from J, with 15 bases between. The CDR3 sequence is 15 residues long. Germline assignment: CDR1 LNHDA and CDR2 SQIVND (reference sequence). The CDR3 coding sequence is TGTGCCAGTAACCCTCAGACTCAAGCTAACTATGGCTACACCTTC. Translating it yields CASNPQTQANYGYTF.

This clone was seen a single time. The rearrangement uses TRBV29-1 and TRBJ1-3; no reliable D call. V lost 2 bases, J lost 2 bases, and 7 bases lay in between. The germline gives CDR1 SQVTM, CDR2 ANQGSEA. The CDR3 has 13 residues. In DNA form, the CDR3 reads TGCAGCGTTGAAAGGCAGGCTGGAAACACCATATATTTT. Amino acids: CSVERQAGNTIYF.

V and J are TRBV30 and TRBJ2-7; D possibly corresponds to TRBD2 (5 bases). The germline V gene encodes CDR1 GTSNPN and CDR2 SVGIG (reference sequence). Trimming took 0 bases from V and 6 from J, leaving 18 bases between them. CDR3 length: 15 residues. For the CDR3, the DNA is TGTGCCTGGAGTGTGTGGGAATGGGCTGCGGGCGAGCAGTACTTC. It encodes CAWSVWEWAAGEQYF. Full variable domain (outside the CDR3, taken from reference TRBV30 and TRBJ2-7): SQTIHQWPATLVQPVGSPLSLECTVEGTSNPNLYWYRQAAGRGLQLLFYSVGIGQISSEVPQNLSASRPQDRQFILSSKKLLLSDSGFYLCAWSVWEWAAGEQYFGPGTRLTVT.

The chain recombines TRBV5-4 with TRBJ1-2; 7 bases agree with TRBD1. The germline gives CDR1 SGHNT, CDR2 YYREEE (reference sequence). This CDR3 spans 16 amino acids. V dropped 0 bases and J dropped 8; count of bases not matched to a gene: 13. The CDR3 region is CASSLASTTDRDGYTF. The CDR3 DNA sequence: TGTGCCAGCAGCTTGGCCTCTACCACTGACAGGGACGGCTACACCTTC.

There are a few counts of this clone. The genes are TRBV11-2 and TRBJ1-2; D is perhaps TRBD1 (5 bases). Per the germline V gene, CDR1 is SGHAT and CDR2 is FQNNGV. The CDR3 covers 16 residues. V was cut by 1 base and J by 5 bases, with 17 bases left in between. Here the CDR3 reads CASSLGYRHAAYGYTF. CDR3 DNA: TGTGCCAGCAGCTTAGGATACAGGCACGCGGCGTATGGCTACACCTTC.

The rearrangement links TRBV7-9 to TRBJ1-5; TRBD1 is a possible D gene (6 bases). The ends were cut back, 5 bases at V and 4 bases at J, with 18 bases in the middle. The CDR3 has 16 amino acids. Germline assignment: CDR1 SEHNR and CDR2 FQNEAQ (reference sequence). This CDR3 reads CASSTQQGGINQPQHF. The CDR3 bases are TGTGCCAGCAGCACACAACAGGGCGGTATTAATCAGCCCCAGCATTTT.

The V and J genes are TRBV28 and TRBJ2-2; TRBD2 might be the D (6 bases). The CDR3 length is 17 residues. Germline loops: CDR1 MDHEN, CDR2 SYDVKM. Trimming took 2 bases from V and 2 from J, leaving 15 bases between them. The CDR3 loop is CASSLSQEGTNTGELFF. The CDR3 nucleotides are TGTGCCAGCAGTTTAAGTCAGGAGGGAACTAACACCGGGGAGCTGTTTTTT.

The rearrangement links TRBV10-3 to TRBJ2-7, with TRBD1 identical over 9 bases. The CDR3 loop spans 15 amino acids. Germline-derived CDR1 and CDR2 are ENHRY and SYGVKD. Trimming at V came to 3 bases and at J to 8 bases, leaving 11 bases not matched to a gene. CDR3 coding DNA: TGTGCCATCAGTGATGGAGGGACAGGGATAATGAAGCAGTACTTC. It specifies CAISDGGTGIMKQYF.

The gene calls are TRBV7-2 and TRBJ2-7; 9 bases are shared with TRBD1. This CDR3 has 16 residues. The junction had 7 bases not matched to a gene; V was cut back by 1 base and J by 3 bases. The germline gives CDR1 SGHTA, CDR2 FQGNSA. Written as DNA, the CDR3 is TGTGCCAGCAGCTTAGTTTCCGGGACAGGGAGCTACGAGCAGTACTTC. Translation: CASSLVSGTGSYEQYF.

This chain connects TRBV2 to TRBJ2-6; a weak D match, TRBD2 (6 bases). This CDR3 has 16 residues. Between the trimmed V and J ends, which lost 1 base and 0 bases, there was a span of 7 bases. The germline CDR1 and CDR2 sequences are SNHLY and FYNNEI. CDR3 in amino acids: CASSEGRGSGANVLTF. The CDR3 DNA reads as TGTGCCAGCAGTGAAGGGAGGGGCTCTGGGGCCAACGTCCTGACTTTC.

V usage is TRBV3-1 (or the pseudogene TRBV3-2) and J usage is TRBJ1-2; 12 bases map to TRBD1. CDR3 size: 17 residues. Germline-derived CDR1 and CDR2 are LGHDT and YNNKEL (reference sequence). Losses at the gene ends were 5 bases for V and 3 bases for J; bases not matched to a gene: 10. The CDR3 DNA sequence: TGTGCCAGCAGCGGGGGACAGGGGGCCTCGCTTTACTATGGCTACACCTTC. Translating gives CASSGGQGASLYYGYTF.

The chain links TRBV5-4 to TRBJ1-2; D is unclear. In germline, CDR1 is SGHNT, CDR2 YYREEE (reference sequence). The CDR3 spans 13 residues. Trimming stripped 2 bases from V and 4 bases from J, with 9 bases between. The CDR3 is CASSFGVAYGYTF. As DNA, the CDR3 is TGTGCCAGCAGCTTCGGGGTGGCCTATGGCTACACCTTC.

The chain has TRBV28 and TRBJ1-1; D not certain. The germline V and J ends were trimmed by 2 bases and 8 bases, with 12 bases remaining between them. CDR3 length: 13 residues. Germline CDR1 reads MDHEN; CDR2 reads SYDVKM. CDR3 amino acids: CASSLTGSPEAFF. DNA for the CDR3: TGTGCCAGCAGTTTAACGGGTTCCCCCGAAGCTTTCTTT.

This chain joins TRBV19 and TRBJ1-2; 9 nucleotides align to TRBD1. Germline V gives CDR1 LNHDA, CDR2 SQIVND (reference sequence). V trimming: 6 bases; J trimming: 4 bases; junction bases outside the gene matches: 9. CDR3 length equals 15 residues. The CDR3 is CASSKTATGGYGYTF. The DNA for the CDR3 is TGTGCCAGTAGCAAAACCGCGACAGGGGGCTATGGCTACACCTTC. Combining the CDR3 with reference TRBV19 and TRBJ1-2 gives the whole variable domain DGGITQSPKYLFRKEGQNVTLSCEQNLNHDAMYWYRQDPGQGLRLIYYSQIVNDFQKGDIAEGYSVSREKKESFPLTVTSAQKNPTAFYLCASSKTATGGYGYTFGSGTRLTVV.